The 32 T cell receptor beta chains in this list originate from one sample, sequenced in a study of T cells after yellow fever vaccination. TCRdb recomputed calls from the 5' RACE reads with MiXCR, one row per CDR3 protein. This repertoire shows 95,000 to 150,000 distinct CDR3 sequences, around 9.8% found once; its top ten account for 30% to 50%. The sample here was CD8+ T cells sorted from PBMCs, taken on the day of the yellow fever booster vaccination. Every receptor here comes from a man aged 18-30 years who received the YFV17D yellow fever vaccine.

The chain couples TRBV5-1 to TRBJ2-2; 10 nucleotides line up with TRBD2. Losses at the gene ends were 4 bases for V and 2 bases for J; bases not matched to a gene: 5. The CDR3 is 16 residues long. Germline assignment: CDR1 SGHRS and CDR2 YFSETQ. The CDR3 region is CASSPRTSGNTGELFF. Here the CDR3 DNA reads TGCGCCAGCAGCCCCCGGACTAGCGGCAACACCGGGGAGCTGTTTTTT.

This clonotype was picked up many times. The V gene is TRBV20-1, the J gene TRBJ2-1; TRBD1 is a possible D gene (5 bases). Trimming shortened V by 1 base and J by 8 bases, and 18 bases separated the two germline ends. CDR3 size: 15 residues. Per the germline V gene, CDR1 is DFQATT and CDR2 is SNEGSKA (reference sequence). In DNA form, the CDR3 reads TGCAGTGCTAGAGTTGACCGCAGGGTCGGAGATGAGCAGTTCTTC. The encoded protein is CSARVDRRVGDEQFF.

The CDR3 region has the DNA TGTGCCAGCAGTGCGGGACAGTCGTATGGCTACACCTTC. It encodes CASSAGQSYGYTF. The chain recombines TRBV6-6 with TRBJ1-2; 7 bases fit TRBD1. Germline V CDR1 and CDR2: MNHNY, SVGAGI (reference sequence). After removal of 5 bases from V and 5 bases from J, the junction contained 5 bases not matched to a gene. The CDR3 has 13 residues.

This clonotype was observed many times. This rearrangement joins TRBV5-4 to TRBJ2-2; perhaps TRBD1 as D (6 bases). In germline, CDR1 is SGHNT, CDR2 YYREEE (reference sequence). There are 14 residues in the CDR3. The germline V and J ends were trimmed by 4 bases and 5 bases, with 12 bases remaining between them. The CDR3: CASSPGVATGELFF. CDR3 bases: TGTGCCAGCAGCCCAGGGGTGGCTACCGGGGAGCTGTTTTTT.

This clonotype was seen more than once but under ten times. The chain is built from TRBV27 and TRBJ1-1; D may be TRBD1 (5 bases). The CDR3 runs to 14 residues. Germline CDR1 reads MNHEY; CDR2 reads SMNVEV (reference sequence). The V end lost 4 bases, the J end lost 5 bases, and 14 bases lay between the germline ends. The CDR3 nucleotides are TGTGCCAGCAGTTCGGGGGTAGCGGGGACTGAAGCTTTCTTT. Translation gives CASSSGVAGTEAFF.

The chain combines TRBV20-1 with TRBJ1-3, with D hard to call. The V and J ends lost 0 bases and 0 bases respectively, with 15 bases between them. CDR1 DFQATT and CDR2 SNEGSKA come from the germline V gene (reference sequence). This CDR3 comprises 17 residues. This chain's CDR3 is CSARDPGPFSSGNTIYF. Here the CDR3 DNA reads TGCAGTGCTAGAGATCCCGGGCCTTTCTCCTCTGGAAACACCATATATTTT.

This clonotype was counted at least ten times. The genes are TRBV29-1 and TRBJ2-6, with D unclear. Trimming cost V 4 bases and J 0 bases, with 10 bases left between them. The CDR3 is 15 amino acids. The germline V gene encodes CDR1 SQVTM and CDR2 ANQGSEA. This chain's CDR3 is CSVAKGTSGANVLTF. Here the CDR3 DNA reads TGCAGCGTTGCCAAGGGTACCTCTGGGGCCAACGTCCTGACTTTC.

Many counts were recorded for this clonotype. The V gene is TRBV6-2 or TRBV6-3, the J gene TRBJ2-2; D is unclear. Trimming took 2 bases from V and 7 from J, leaving 5 bases between them. Per germline, CDR1 MNHEY and CDR2 SVGEGT. The CDR3 covers 12 residues. DNA for the CDR3: TGTGCCAGCAGTTACATCGTCGGGGAGCTGTTTTTT. Translated: CASSYIVGELFF.

The sample holds a few counts of this clonotype. The rearrangement links TRBV5-1 to TRBJ2-3; D is unresolved. Germline CDR1 reads SGHRS; CDR2 reads YFSETQ. Between the trimmed V and J ends, which lost 4 bases and 0 bases, there was a span of 9 bases. The CDR3 sequence is 14 residues long. The CDR3 DNA reads as TGCGCCAGCAGCGATACGAAGAGCACAGATACGCAGTATTTT. Translating it yields CASSDTKSTDTQYF.

The chain employs TRBV29-1 and TRBJ1-5; D unresolved. The germline V gene has CDR1 SQVTM and CDR2 ANQGSEA. The CDR3 length is 15 residues. Between the trimmed V and J ends, which lost 1 base and 1 base, there was a span of 11 bases. The CDR3 DNA is TGCAGCGTTGAAGGGGCGGCGGTCAGCAATCAGCCCCAGCATTTT. Translated, it gives CSVEGAAVSNQPQHF.

The chain carries TRBV4-1 and TRBJ1-5; D perhaps matches TRBD1 (5 bases). This CDR3 region has 16 residues. Trimming removed 5 bases at V and 3 bases at J, with 17 bases between. The germline V gene has CDR1 MGHRA and CDR2 YSYEKL. The CDR3 region is CASSVNFGATNQPQHF. The CDR3 nucleotides read TGCGCCAGCAGCGTCAACTTCGGGGCGACCAATCAGCCCCAGCATTTT.

V gene TRBV4-2 combines with J gene TRBJ2-3; 7 positions match TRBD2. The ends lost 0 bases at V and 3 bases at J; junction bases unmatched: 0. CDR1 LGHNA and CDR2 YNFKEQ come from the germline V gene. This CDR3 spans 14 amino acids. Here the CDR3 DNA reads TGTGCCAGCAGCCAAGACGGGGGGACAGATACGCAGTATTTT. It encodes CASSQDGGTDTQYF.

This chain joins TRBV4-3 and TRBJ1-1; D call uncertain. The CDR3 loop spans 16 amino acids. The V gene's germline CDR1 is LGHNA and CDR2 YSLEER. V lost 0 bases and J lost 0, with 11 bases in between. The CDR3 sequence is CASSQEVGRLNTEAFF. The DNA for the CDR3 is TGCGCCAGCAGCCAAGAAGTCGGCAGACTGAACACTGAAGCTTTCTTT.

This chain uses TRBV13 with TRBJ1-1, with TRBD1 as a possible D gene (5 bases). The CDR3 length is 15 residues. Germline loops: CDR1 PRHDT, CDR2 FYEKMQ (reference sequence). V was pared by 0 bases and J by 1 base, with 9 bases between. The CDR3 DNA reads as TGTGCCAGCAGCTTAGGGGGACCGGAGAACACTGAAGCTTTCTTT. Translation gives CASSLGGPENTEAFF.

V usage is TRBV7-9 and J usage is TRBJ2-7; D is undetermined. The CDR3 extends over 17 amino acids. V shed 5 bases and J shed 5 bases, with 25 bases lying between them. From germline, CDR1 is SEHNR and CDR2 FQNEAQ (reference sequence). This CDR3 is CASSRTGRSHFRDEQYV. CDR3 DNA sequence: TGTGCCAGCAGCCGAACGGGCCGCTCCCACTTTCGAGACGAGCAGTACGTC.

V usage is TRBV4-1 and J usage is TRBJ1-2, with no clear D. Trimming removed 0 bases from V and 7 bases from J, with 12 bases in between. The CDR3 extends over 14 amino acids. Looked up from germline, CDR1 is MGHRA and CDR2 is YSYEKL. Written as DNA, the CDR3 is TGCGCCAGCAGCCAAGATTACTTGGTGGTTGGCTACACCTTC. Its protein product is CASSQDYLVVGYTF.

This chain connects TRBV28 to TRBJ1-5, with D perhaps matching TRBD1 (5 bases). This CDR3 spans 14 amino acids. Germline assignment: CDR1 MDHEN and CDR2 SYDVKM. Trimming removed 4 bases at V and 10 bases at J, with 17 bases between. In DNA, the CDR3 is TGTGCCAGCAGTTCGGGGACCCCAAAGGATCCCCAGCATTTT. Its protein is CASSSGTPKDPQHF.

The chain combines TRBV4-1 with TRBJ2-5, with 8 bases aligning to TRBD2. Trimming cost V 5 bases and J 3 bases; bases outside gene matches: 14. This CDR3 is 17 amino acids long. From germline, CDR1 is MGHRA and CDR2 YSYEKL. In DNA, the CDR3 is TGCGCCAGCAGCTACAAGGCGGGGGGCGTTTTAGAAGAGACCCAGTACTTC. Amino acid sequence: CASSYKAGGVLEETQYF.

The chain employs TRBV29-1 and TRBJ2-3; TRBD1 agrees at 8 bases. Per germline, CDR1 SQVTM and CDR2 ANQGSEA. The CDR3 totals 14 residues. Trimming took 3 bases from V and 5 from J; bases not matched to a gene: 7. The CDR3 nucleotides are TGCAGCGTTGACCTGACAGGGGTTGGAGATACGCAGTATTTT. Its protein product is CSVDLTGVGDTQYF.

The CDR3 spells CASSLWDRAPDTQYF. The CDR3 DNA is TGTGCCAGCAGCTTGTGGGACAGGGCGCCAGATACGCAGTATTTT. The chain combines TRBV7-2 with TRBJ2-3; 9 nucleotides line up with TRBD1. CDR1 is SGHTA and CDR2 is FQGNSA in the germline V gene. V was clipped by 3 bases and J by 4 bases; unmatched bases: 5. CDR3 size: 15 residues.

V usage is TRBV7-6 and J usage is TRBJ1-2; 8 bases fit TRBD1. CDR1 and CDR2 (germline): SGHVS, FNYEAQ. There are 16 residues in the CDR3. V lost 0 bases and J lost 7; bases outside the gene matches: 10. As DNA, the CDR3 is TGTGCCAGCAGCTTAGCCGCAGGGGGCAGAGGAGGTGGCTACACCTTC. Amino acid sequence: CASSLAAGGRGGGYTF.

This clonotype was seen more than once but under ten times. This chain uses TRBV25-1 with TRBJ2-5; D uncertain. Germline V gene sequence: CDR1 MGHDK, CDR2 SYGVNS. V shed 5 bases and J shed 3 bases, with 13 bases lying between them. There are 14 residues in the CDR3. The DNA for the CDR3 is TGTGCCAGCAGTAGTCGGCAGACGGAAGAGACCCAGTACTTC. The encoded protein is CASSSRQTEETQYF.

The gene calls are TRBV7-9 and TRBJ2-1, with D unresolved. The V end was cut by 9 bases, the J end by 2 bases, with 5 bases between. Germline CDR1 SEHNR, CDR2 FQNEAQ (reference sequence). The CDR3 covers 11 residues. The CDR3 protein is CASTPYNEQFF. As DNA, the CDR3 is TGTGCCAGTACACCCTACAATGAGCAGTTCTTC.

In its sample, this clonotype was seen many times. The chain is built from TRBV20-1 and TRBJ1-1; 7 nucleotides align to TRBD1. This CDR3 has 11 residues. Trimming cost V 6 bases and J 5 bases; bases outside gene matches: 3. Germline V gene data show CDR1 as DFQATT and CDR2 as SNEGSKA (reference sequence). The CDR3 spells CSAPQGTEAFF. CDR3 sequence (DNA): TGCAGTGCACCACAGGGGACTGAAGCTTTCTTT.

The genes are TRBV5-5 and TRBJ2-3; the D is unclear. The CDR3 is 16 residues long. Deletions cut 4 bases from V and 2 bases from J, with 17 bases between. CDR1 SGHKS and CDR2 YYEKEE come from the germline V gene (reference sequence). Here the CDR3 reads CASSPYRAPLTDTQYF. CDR3 nucleotides: TGTGCCAGCAGCCCTTATAGGGCTCCCCTCACAGATACGCAGTATTTT.

The sample holds a few counts of this clonotype. The rearrangement joins TRBV10-3 to TRBJ2-3; the match to TRBD2 covers 7 bases. Germline V gives CDR1 ENHRY, CDR2 SYGVKD. Trimming took 2 bases from V and 0 from J; bases not matched to a gene: 8. This CDR3 region has 17 residues. CDR3 loop: CAISEGLGYTSTDTQYF. CDR3 bases: TGTGCCATCAGTGAGGGACTAGGGTATACTAGCACAGATACGCAGTATTTT.

This clonotype showed up many times. This chain joins TRBV24-1 and TRBJ2-3; 10 bases align to TRBD1. CDR1 is KGHDR, CDR2 SFDVKD, per germline. V lost 10 bases and J lost 5; bases outside the gene matches: 5. CDR3 length: 13 residues. The CDR3 sequence is CATKTGGGDTQYF. CDR3 DNA sequence: TGTGCCACTAAGACAGGGGGCGGAGATACGCAGTATTTT.

This clonotype was counted between two and nine times. The chain carries TRBV28 and TRBJ1-2; TRBD1 agrees at 7 bases. CDR1 and CDR2 (germline): MDHEN, SYDVKM. The CDR3 totals 15 residues. Trimming took 6 bases from V and 0 from J; bases not matched to a gene: 7. This CDR3 is CASSRDRAANYGYTF. CDR3 coding DNA: TGTGCCAGCAGCCGCGACAGGGCGGCTAACTATGGCTACACCTTC.

The chain links TRBV24-1 to TRBJ2-2; 7 nucleotides match TRBD2. Looked up from germline, CDR1 is KGHDR and CDR2 is SFDVKD. The CDR3 extends over 16 amino acids. V lost 1 base and J lost 2; bases outside the gene matches: 3. The CDR3 reads CATSDFSGANTGELFF. For the CDR3, the DNA is TGTGCCACCAGTGATTTCAGCGGGGCAAACACCGGGGAGCTGTTTTTT.

The DNA for the CDR3 is TGCAGTGCTAGGGGACAGGGCGCTGAGCAGTTCTTC. Encoded protein: CSARGQGAEQFF. V gene TRBV20-1 combines with J gene TRBJ2-1, with TRBD1 identical over 9 bases. The CDR3 has 12 residues. Germline CDR1 reads DFQATT; CDR2 reads SNEGSKA (reference sequence). Trimming took 3 bases from V and 9 from J; bases not matched to a gene: 3.

This CDR3 is CSARLAHEQYF. For the CDR3, the DNA is TGCAGTGCTCGGCTAGCGCACGAGCAGTACTTC. The chain couples TRBV20-1 to TRBJ2-7; D is perhaps TRBD2 (6 bases). This CDR3 has 11 amino acids. The germline V gene encodes CDR1 DFQATT and CDR2 SNEGSKA (reference sequence). The V end lost 5 bases, the J end lost 5 bases, and 10 bases lay between the germline ends.

There are many counts of this clonotype. The chain combines TRBV15 with TRBJ2-1, with D tentatively TRBD1 (6 bases). This CDR3 contains 15 residues. V lost 0 bases to trimming and J lost 2 bases, with 8 bases between them. Germline V gives CDR1 LNHNV, CDR2 YYDKDF (reference sequence). CDR3 region: CATSRDRDTYNEQFF. The CDR3 DNA reads TGTGCCACCAGCAGAGACCGGGACACCTACAATGAGCAGTTCTTC.